The 23 T cell receptor beta chains in this list originate from one sample, sequenced in a study of cytomegalovirus exposure and HLA in healthy donors (TCRdb year 2017). To prepare the library, the immunoSEQ multiplex PCR assay was applied. TCRdb obtained this table from immuneACCESS and retained in-frame rearrangements with V and J assigned. These tables miss some clones; where compared with another copy, unresolved V genes account for less than half of the shortfall, and the remainder is unexplained. The sample table lists 200,000 or so clones, about 90% of them with a count of one. About 2.7% of the sample is held by the ten biggest clonotypes. The sample taken for sequencing was PBMCs. These receptors came from a woman aged 18-30 years in good health and CMV-seronegative.

The chain couples TRBV28 to TRBJ2-7; a possible D gene is TRBD2 (7 bases). The CDR3 covers 17 residues. Germline CDR1 MDHEN, CDR2 SYDVKM. Trimming stripped 4 bases from V and 3 bases from J, with 22 bases between. The DNA of the CDR3 is TGTGCCAGCAGTTCGACCCGGGGAGGGGGAGGCCGCTACGAGCAGTACTTC. This encodes CASSSTRGGGGRYEQYF.

The sample holds a few counts of this clone. CDR3 DNA: TGCGCCAGCAGCCTCACCTTCGAGGGCAATCAGCCCCAGCATTTT. It is translated as CASSLTFEGNQPQHF. The genes are TRBV4-1 and TRBJ1-5; D gene ambiguous. V dropped 4 bases and J dropped 2 bases, with 12 bases sitting between them. This CDR3 region has 15 residues. The germline gives CDR1 MGHRA, CDR2 YSYEKL.

The V and J genes are TRBV6-6 and TRBJ2-1; weak D call: TRBD2 (6 bases). This CDR3 contains 14 residues. Germline V lookup: CDR1 MNHNY, CDR2 SVGAGI (reference sequence). Trimming took off 6 bases at V and 1 base at J, with 10 bases between the two ends. CDR3 sequence: CASSLADSYNEQFF. CDR3 DNA: TGTGCCAGCAGCTTAGCGGATTCCTACAATGAGCAGTTCTTC.

The rearrangement joins TRBV5-5 to TRBJ2-7, with D maybe TRBD1 (6 bases). Germline loops: CDR1 SGHKS, CDR2 YYEKEE (reference sequence). The CDR3 sequence is 17 residues long. The germline V and J ends were trimmed by 4 bases and 2 bases, with 22 bases remaining between them. The CDR3 sequence: CASSLPTGSSTAYEQYF. DNA of the CDR3: TGTGCCAGCAGCCTTCCTACAGGGTCCTCTACCGCCTACGAGCAGTACTTC. The full variable domain, completed using reference TRBV5-5 and TRBJ2-7, is DAGVTQSPTHLIKTRGQQVTLRCSPISGHKSVSWYQQVLGQGPQFIFQYYEKEERGRGNFPDRFSARQFPNYSSELNVNALLLGDSALYLCASSLPTGSSTAYEQYFGPGTRLTVT.

V usage is TRBV4-2 and J usage is TRBJ1-1; D gene unclear. The germline V gene encodes CDR1 LGHNA and CDR2 YNFKEQ. This CDR3 is 17 amino acids long. The ends were cut back, 1 base at V and 0 bases at J, with 15 bases in the middle. CDR3 bases: TGTGCCAGCAGCCAAGGGGAGGCAACCTTCATGAACACTGAAGCTTTCTTT. It specifies CASSQGEATFMNTEAFF.

The chain links TRBV11-1 to TRBJ2-1; weak D call: TRBD2 (5 bases). CDR3 length equals 15 residues. CDR1 is SGHAT, CDR2 FQDESV, per germline (reference sequence). Trimming shortened V by 7 bases and J by 9 bases, and 22 bases separated the two germline ends. CDR3 sequence reads: CASTPLVASHFEQFF. The DNA for the CDR3 is TGTGCCAGCACCCCTTTGGTGGCTAGCCACTTTGAGCAGTTCTTC.

J is TRBJ2-7 and V is TRBV10-3, with D possibly matching TRBD2 (6 bases). This CDR3 spans 15 amino acids. V gave up 2 bases and J gave up 3 bases, with 14 bases separating them. Per germline, CDR1 ENHRY and CDR2 SYGVKD. The CDR3 loop is CAISETRDFNYEQYF. The CDR3 region has the DNA TGTGCCATCAGTGAGACGCGGGACTTCAACTACGAGCAGTACTTC.

The chain employs TRBV10-3 and TRBJ2-7; 12 nucleotides line up with TRBD2. This CDR3 contains 16 residues. Losses at the gene ends were 3 bases for V and 2 bases for J; bases not matched to a gene: 5. Germline loops: CDR1 ENHRY, CDR2 SYGVKD. CDR3 in amino acids: CAISDLAGGLAYEQYF. CDR3 coding DNA: TGTGCCATCAGTGATCTAGCGGGAGGGCTAGCCTACGAGCAGTACTTC.

This clone was counted a few times. CDR3 in amino acids: CASSQDQVAEFTGELFF. CDR3 nucleotide sequence: TGCGCCAGCAGCCAAGATCAAGTAGCGGAGTTCACCGGGGAGCTGTTTTTT. This chain joins TRBV4-3 and TRBJ2-2, with D perhaps matching TRBD2 (6 bases). Between the trimmed V and J ends, which lost 0 bases and 4 bases, there was a span of 15 bases. The CDR3 runs to 17 residues. Germline V gene lookup returns CDR1 LGHNA and CDR2 YSLEER.

This chain joins TRBV18 and TRBJ2-1, with 11 bases lining up with TRBD2. The V segment lost 3 bases and the J segment 6 bases; nucleotides outside the gene matches: 7. From germline, CDR1 is KGHSH and CDR2 LQKENI. The CDR3 is 16 residues long. The CDR3 loop is CASSPITSGSGNEQFF. CDR3 sequence (DNA): TGTGCCAGCTCACCCATCACTAGCGGGAGTGGCAATGAGCAGTTCTTC.

V usage is TRBV27 and J usage is TRBJ2-1, with D possibly TRBD1 on 6 matching bases. The CDR3 consists of 14 residues. Germline loops: CDR1 MNHEY, CDR2 SMNVEV (reference sequence). V gave up 7 bases and J gave up 0 bases, with 10 bases separating them. Written as DNA, the CDR3 is TGTGCCAGCACGAAGACAGGCTCCTACAATGAGCAGTTCTTC. Translation: CASTKTGSYNEQFF.

CDR3 nucleotides: TGTGCCAGCAGTTACTCAGTGGGCCTGAACACTGAAGCTTTCTTT. The encoded protein is CASSYSVGLNTEAFF. This sequence joins TRBV6-5 and TRBJ1-1; D gene uncertain. Germline-derived CDR1 and CDR2 are MNHEY and SVGAGI. V lost 0 bases and J 0 bases, leaving 8 bases between the germline ends. There are 15 residues in the CDR3.

The rearrangement joins TRBV25-1 to TRBJ2-7; 9 bases fit TRBD1. The germline gives CDR1 MGHDK, CDR2 SYGVNS. The CDR3 is 14 amino acids. Trimming removed 4 bases from V and 3 bases from J; junction bases left unmatched: 4. Written as DNA, the CDR3 is TGTGCCAGCAGTGTAGGGACAGGGCTCTACGAGCAGTACTTC. Amino acid sequence: CASSVGTGLYEQYF.

The gene calls are TRBV15 and TRBJ1-2; 7 bases fit TRBD1. The ends lost 5 bases at V and 5 bases at J; junction bases unmatched: 14. This CDR3 has 16 amino acids. Germline loops: CDR1 LNHNV, CDR2 YYDKDF (reference sequence). Here the CDR3 reads CATSGATGSSLYGYTF. CDR3 coding DNA: TGTGCCACCAGCGGAGCGACAGGGAGCAGCCTGTATGGCTACACCTTC.

The gene calls are TRBV6-6 and TRBJ2-7, with 7 bases fitting TRBD1. With V trimmed by 4 bases and J by 2 bases, 8 bases remained unmatched. The CDR3 is made up of 15 amino acids. Per the germline V gene, CDR1 is MNHNY and CDR2 is SVGAGI (reference sequence). The CDR3 nucleotides read TGTGCCAGCAGTTTATCCGACAGGGACCCCTACGAGCAGTACTTC. Translating gives CASSLSDRDPYEQYF.

This clone was seen more than once but under ten times. Additional DNA sequences in this sample encode the identical CDR3. V and J are TRBV19 and TRBJ2-7, with no clear D. CDR3 length: 12 residues. Germline V gene sequence: CDR1 LNHDA, CDR2 SQIVND (reference sequence). Trimming pared 3 bases from V and 3 bases from J, leaving 6 bases between. The CDR3 loop is CASSIPGYEQYF. The CDR3 nucleotides are TGTGCCAGTAGTATCCCCGGCTACGAGCAGTACTTC.

The V gene is TRBV27, the J gene TRBJ2-3, with 10 bases aligning to TRBD2. Germline CDR1 is MNHEY and CDR2 is SMNVEV (reference sequence). V lost 3 bases and J lost 2; bases outside the gene matches: 5. CDR3 length: 16 residues. Written as DNA, the CDR3 is TGTGCCAGCAGTTTTTCCGGGACTAGCGACACAGATACGCAGTATTTT. Translated, it gives CASSFSGTSDTDTQYF.

The chain couples TRBV9 to TRBJ1-2; D is possibly TRBD1 (6 bases). Trimming stripped 2 bases from V and 6 bases from J, with 23 bases between. The CDR3 sequence is 17 residues long. Germline assignment: CDR1 SGDLS and CDR2 YYNGEE. CDR3 sequence reads: CASSVSSGTLTSDGYTF. The CDR3 bases are TGTGCCAGCAGCGTTTCATCGGGGACACTGACCTCCGATGGCTACACCTTC.

The chain recombines TRBV6-1 with TRBJ2-2; TRBD2 aligns across 8 bases. Per the germline V gene, CDR1 is MNHNS and CDR2 is SASEGT. The ends lost 2 bases at V and 5 bases at J; junction bases unmatched: 10. CDR3 length: 17 residues. This chain's CDR3 is CASSETTSGVGTGELFF. The CDR3 DNA sequence: TGTGCCAGCAGTGAAACAACTAGCGGTGTGGGGACCGGGGAGCTGTTTTTT.

CDR3 coding DNA: TGTGCCAGCAGAAGGACAGGGCGGGGAACTGAAGCTTTCTTT. It yields the protein CASRRTGRGTEAFF. V usage is TRBV6-5 and J usage is TRBJ1-1; 8 bases line up with TRBD1. The V gene's germline CDR1 is MNHEY and CDR2 SVGAGI. This CDR3 is built from 14 residues. The J segment lost 5 bases and the V segment lost 6 bases, leaving 8 bases of the junction unmatched.

The rearrangement joins TRBV2 to TRBJ2-1, with 8 bases aligning to TRBD2. This CDR3 is 15 amino acids long. V dropped 5 bases and J dropped 0; count of bases not matched to a gene: 3. The germline CDR1 and CDR2 sequences are SNHLY and FYNNEI. The CDR3 sequence: CASSLSGSSYNEQFF. The CDR3 bases are TGTGCCAGCAGTTTGAGCGGGAGCTCCTACAATGAGCAGTTCTTC.

The chain recombines TRBV9 with TRBJ2-2, with 8 nucleotides matching TRBD2. Germline trimming cut 5 bases from V and 2 bases from J; bases unmatched to any gene: 5. Germline loops: CDR1 SGDLS, CDR2 YYNGEE. The CDR3 has 15 residues. The CDR3 DNA sequence: TGTGCCAGCAGTTCTACTAGCGGAAACACCGGGGAGCTGTTTTTT. Residues: CASSSTSGNTGELFF.

The genes are TRBV5-4 and TRBJ2-3, with TRBD2 matching over 10 bases. The CDR3 is made up of 16 amino acids. V gave up 0 bases and J gave up 4 bases; unmatched junction bases: 5. Germline assignment: CDR1 SGHNT and CDR2 YYREEE (reference sequence). CDR3 sequence (DNA): TGTGCCAGCAGCTTGGATAGCGGGAGGCGGTCAGATACGCAGTATTTT. Its translation is CASSLDSGRRSDTQYF.